These 14 T cell receptor beta chains were sequenced from one sample in a study of beta chain features in type 1 diabetes. General observations from the study: TCRB CDR3s were moderately but significantly shorter in Type 1 diabetes patients in all four CD4+ subsets.

Investigators reverse transcribed all isolated RNA, so they sequenced expressed TCRB transcripts. Here immunoSEQ multiplex PCR was the method, and the copy in TCRdb shows in-frame clones only, minus some. The data show about 340,000 clones, approximately 13% seen once. Which antigens these TCRs recognize remains unknown. The sample comprised naive CD4+ T cells from blood. Receptor source: a young woman with type 1 diabetes.

This clone was picked up a small number of times. The chain has TRBV9 and TRBJ1-2; 10 positions match TRBD1. Looked up from germline, CDR1 is SGDLS and CDR2 is YYNGEE. The length of the CDR3 is 14 residues. J was trimmed by 3 bases and V by 4 bases; bases with no gene match: 3. For the CDR3, the DNA is TGTGCCAGCAGCCACGGGACAGGGGACTATGGCTACACCTTC. This codes for CASSHGTGDYGYTF.

This clone was found a few times. This chain uses TRBV7-9 with TRBJ1-2, with 11 bases that match TRBD1. Germline CDR1 SEHNR, CDR2 FQNEAQ (reference sequence). The CDR3 has 18 amino acids. The J segment lost 2 bases and the V segment lost 4 bases, leaving 12 bases of the junction unmatched. As DNA, the CDR3 is TGTGCCAGCAGCTCCCCAAGGGGGGACAGGGGGTCGAACTATGGCTACACCTTC. Protein product: CASSSPRGDRGSNYGYTF.

This chain links TRBV11-2 with TRBJ1-4, with D possibly TRBD1 on 5 matching bases. V was pared by 4 bases and J by 10 bases, with 16 bases between. From germline, CDR1 is SGHAT and CDR2 FQNNGV. The CDR3 has 14 residues. CDR3 loop: CASSSQGMGGKLFF. In nucleotides, the CDR3 is TGTGCCAGCAGCTCTCAGGGAATGGGGGGAAAACTGTTTTTT.

As DNA, the CDR3 is TGCGCCAGCAGCCAAGGACAGGGTGGGGAGACCCAGTACTTC. Translating gives CASSQGQGGETQYF. This rearrangement joins TRBV5-1 to TRBJ2-5, with 8 bases fitting TRBD1. The CDR3 has 14 residues. Per germline, CDR1 SGHRS and CDR2 YFSETQ. J was trimmed by 5 bases and V by 4 bases; bases with no gene match: 7.

The rearrangement uses TRBV5-1 and TRBJ2-5, with a tentative D call TRBD1 (6 bases). Germline V gene lookup returns CDR1 SGHRS and CDR2 YFSETQ. The CDR3 contains 14 residues. V was pared by 1 base and J by 5 bases, with 12 bases between. The CDR3 coding sequence is TGCGCCAGCAGCTTGTCAACAGGGTGGGAGACCCAGTACTTC. Translation gives CASSLSTGWETQYF.

The chain links TRBV9 to TRBJ2-2; 8 nucleotides line up with TRBD2. CDR3 size: 17 residues. Germline values: CDR1 SGDLS, CDR2 YYNGEE. Unmatched junction bases numbered 8, after V lost 0 bases and J lost 4 bases. DNA of the CDR3: TGTGCCAGCAGCGTAGGCACCTGGCGGGGGGCCACCGGGGAGCTGTTTTTT. This gives the protein CASSVGTWRGATGELFF.

This clone has a handful of counts. The gene calls are TRBV7-8 and TRBJ2-5; D is perhaps TRBD1 (5 bases). The CDR3 runs 13 residues. The V and J ends lost 2 bases and 5 bases respectively, with 9 bases between them. The germline CDR1 and CDR2 sequences are SGHVS and FQNEAQ. The CDR3 protein is CASSLQGSETQYF. CDR3 nucleotide sequence: TGTGCCAGCAGCTTACAGGGTTCGGAGACCCAGTACTTC.

This clone was observed a few times. This sequence joins TRBV6-6 and TRBJ2-3, with 7 nucleotides matching TRBD1. Trimming at V came to 4 bases and at J to 3 bases, leaving 10 bases not matched to a gene. The CDR3 totals 16 residues. Germline V lookup: CDR1 MNHNY, CDR2 SVGAGI (reference sequence). The CDR3, as DNA: TGTGCCAGCAGTTCCTTGGACAGGTGGTCAACAGATACGCAGTATTTT. This encodes CASSSLDRWSTDTQYF.

The table lists this clone with a few counts. The genes are TRBV18 and TRBJ1-1; D remains ambiguous. The germline V gene has CDR1 KGHSH and CDR2 LQKENI. The V end was cut by 3 bases, the J end by 4 bases, with 18 bases between. This CDR3 has 16 amino acids. CDR3 sequence (DNA): TGTGCCAGCTCACCGACTGGGTCCGTATCGGGCACTGAAGCTTTCTTT. It encodes CASSPTGSVSGTEAFF.

The chain has TRBV10-3 and TRBJ2-7; 7 positions match TRBD1. The V gene's germline CDR1 is ENHRY and CDR2 SYGVKD. This CDR3 region has 13 residues. Trimming cost V 10 bases and J 3 bases; bases outside gene matches: 9. CDR3 protein: CATKGQLNYEQYF. Written as DNA, the CDR3 is TGTGCCACCAAGGGACAGCTAAACTACGAGCAGTACTTC.

In this sample, this clone turned up a few times. This chain uses TRBV6-5 with TRBJ2-5; possible D gene TRBD1, 6 bases. Trimming left V 2 bases short and J 2 bases short, with 12 bases between. The CDR3 is 15 amino acids. CDR1 and CDR2 from the germline V gene are MNHEY and SVGAGI. The CDR3 sequence is CASSYGTLPQETQYF. In DNA, the CDR3 is TGTGCCAGCAGTTACGGGACATTACCGCAAGAGACCCAGTACTTC.

The table lists this clone with a few counts. The chain is built from TRBV30 and TRBJ2-1; TRBD2 might be the D (6 bases). There are 14 residues in the CDR3. The germline gives CDR1 GTSNPN, CDR2 SVGIG (reference sequence). V lost 7 bases and J 0 bases, leaving 13 bases between the germline ends. The chain's CDR3 is CASGLQSSYNEQFF. The CDR3 DNA reads as TGTGCCTCCGGACTACAGAGCTCCTACAATGAGCAGTTCTTC.

This clone was found once. This rearrangement joins TRBV15 to TRBJ2-3; D is possibly TRBD1 (6 bases). The V end was cut by 5 bases, the J end by 4 bases, with 10 bases between. The CDR3 totals 13 residues. Germline V CDR1 and CDR2: LNHNV, YYDKDF (reference sequence). As DNA, the CDR3 is TGTGCCACCAGCTTCAGGGGTGCAGATACGCAGTATTTT. Its protein is CATSFRGADTQYF.

This chain links TRBV11-2 with TRBJ1-1; no clear D gene. V shed 4 bases and J shed 3 bases, with 6 bases lying between them. There are 12 residues in the CDR3. The germline V gene encodes CDR1 SGHAT and CDR2 FQNNGV. The CDR3 sequence is CASSSRDTEAFF. The DNA of the CDR3 is TGTGCCAGCAGCTCCCGGGACACTGAAGCTTTCTTT.